This TCR beta chain comes out of a study of blood T cell repertoires in COVID-19. V was clipped by 10 bases and J by 2 bases; unmatched bases: 13. The CDR3 extends over 16 amino acids. Germline CDR1 is ENHRY and CDR2 is SYGVKD. TCRdb's copy holds only in-frame clones and misses some; the assay was immunoSEQ multiplex PCR. This sample has some 150,000 clones, with roughly 80% found just once. The J gene is TRBJ2-7, the V gene TRBV10-3, with 11 bases aligning to TRBD1. This clonotype was sampled from a woman older than 75 in a cohort sampled during active or convalescent COVID-19. The sample taken for sequencing was peripheral blood. CDR3: CATQQRTGGATYEQYF. CDR3 sequence (DNA): TGTGCCACCCAGCAACGGACAGGGGGCGCCACCTACGAGCAGTACTTC.